This TCR beta chain originates from a study of blood T cell repertoires in COVID-19. Looking at the study overall: Sites across the United States, Italy and Spain contributed samples from acute and convalescent COVID-19. In each case, the material was cDNA or gDNA derived from T cells, B-cell-depleted T cells, or PBMCs.

CDR1 and CDR2 (germline): KGHDR, SFDVKD. V was cut by 7 bases and J by 3 bases, with 6 bases left in between. This CDR3 spans 12 amino acids. In the authors' methods: From reference gene primer amplification, estimates of nucleated cell counts were derived. Sequencing was performed with immunoSEQ multiplex PCR; in TCRdb, only in-frame clones are kept and a portion is missing. That table supplies the V and J calls and clone size; D and trimming were determined from the DNA. There are about 270,000 clones in the sample; approximately 81% occur only once, and roughly 3.1% lies in the top ten. V is TRBV24-1 and J is TRBJ1-5; D gene unclear. Sequenced input: peripheral blood. This clonotype was sampled from a woman aged 18-35 years with acute or convalescent COVID-19. CDR3 nucleotide sequence: TGTGCCACCAGCGACTTCAATCAGCCCCAGCATTTT. Translating gives CATSDFNQPQHF.